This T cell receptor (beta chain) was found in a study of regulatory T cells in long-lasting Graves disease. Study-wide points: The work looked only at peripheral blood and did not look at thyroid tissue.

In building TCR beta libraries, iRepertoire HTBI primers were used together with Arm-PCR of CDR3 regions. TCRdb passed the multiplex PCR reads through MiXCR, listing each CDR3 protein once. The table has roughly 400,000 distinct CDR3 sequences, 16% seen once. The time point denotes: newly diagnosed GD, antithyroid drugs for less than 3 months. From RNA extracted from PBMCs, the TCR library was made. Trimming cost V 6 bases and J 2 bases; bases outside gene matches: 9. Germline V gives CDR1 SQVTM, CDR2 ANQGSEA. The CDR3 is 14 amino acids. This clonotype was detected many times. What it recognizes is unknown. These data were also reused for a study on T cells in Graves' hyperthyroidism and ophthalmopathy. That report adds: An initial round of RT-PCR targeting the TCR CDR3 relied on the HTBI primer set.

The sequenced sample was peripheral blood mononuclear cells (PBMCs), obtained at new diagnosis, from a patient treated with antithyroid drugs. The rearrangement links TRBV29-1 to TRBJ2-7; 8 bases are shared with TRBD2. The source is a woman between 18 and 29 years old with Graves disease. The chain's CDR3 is CSVLRAGEPYEQYF. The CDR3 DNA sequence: TGCAGCGTACTTCGAGCGGGAGAGCCCTACGAGCAGTACTTC.